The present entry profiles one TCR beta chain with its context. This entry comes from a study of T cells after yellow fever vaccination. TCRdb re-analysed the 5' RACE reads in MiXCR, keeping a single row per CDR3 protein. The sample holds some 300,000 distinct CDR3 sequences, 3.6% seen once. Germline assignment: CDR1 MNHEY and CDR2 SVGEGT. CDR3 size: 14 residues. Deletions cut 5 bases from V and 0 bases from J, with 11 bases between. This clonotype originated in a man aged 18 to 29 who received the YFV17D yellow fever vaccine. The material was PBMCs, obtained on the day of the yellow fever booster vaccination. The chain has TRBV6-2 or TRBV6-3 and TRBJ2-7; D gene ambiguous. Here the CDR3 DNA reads TGTGCCAGCAGTCAGGACGGACCCTCCTACGAGCAGTACGTC. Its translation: CASSQDGPSYEQYV.